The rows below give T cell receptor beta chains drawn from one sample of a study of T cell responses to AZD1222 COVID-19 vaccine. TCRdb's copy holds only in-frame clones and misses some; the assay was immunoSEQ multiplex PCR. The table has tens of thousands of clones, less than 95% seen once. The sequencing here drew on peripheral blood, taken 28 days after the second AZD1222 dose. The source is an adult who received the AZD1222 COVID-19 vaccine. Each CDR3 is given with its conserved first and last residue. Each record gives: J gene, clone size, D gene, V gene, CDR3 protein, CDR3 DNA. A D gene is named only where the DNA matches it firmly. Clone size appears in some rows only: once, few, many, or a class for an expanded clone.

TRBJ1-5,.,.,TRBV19,CASSMAQGLYFHQPQHF,TGTGCCAGTAGTATGGCGCAGGGCCTATATTTCCATCAGCCCCAGCATTTT
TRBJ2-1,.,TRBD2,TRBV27,CASSLSIAPGLAYNEQFF,TGTGCCAGCAGTTTATCGATAGCACCGGGACTAGCCTACAATGAGCAGTTCTTC
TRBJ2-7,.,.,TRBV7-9,CASSLTVAPYEQYF,TGTGCCAGCAGCCTTACGGTTGCCCCCTACGAGCAGTACTTC
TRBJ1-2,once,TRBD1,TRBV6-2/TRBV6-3,CASSYVANRGEAAVAHYGYTF,TGTGCCAGCAGTTACGTTGCTAACAGGGGTGAAGCCGCCGTAGCCCACTATGGCTACACCTTC
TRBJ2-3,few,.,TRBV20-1,CSASSDTQYF,TGCAGTGCTAGTTCTGATACGCAGTATTTT
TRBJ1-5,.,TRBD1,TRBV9,CASSLGQANQPQHF,TGTGCCAGCAGCCTGGGACAGGCCAATCAGCCCCAGCATTTT
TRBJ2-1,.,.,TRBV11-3,CASSLVSSPEQFF,TGTGCCAGCAGCTTAGTGTCTAGCCCGGAGCAGTTCTTC
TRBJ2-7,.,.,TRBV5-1,CASSLIQGIGYEQYF,TGCGCCAGCAGCTTGATTCAGGGAATTGGATACGAGCAGTACTTC
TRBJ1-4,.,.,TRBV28,CASSFRGLNEKLFF,TGTGCCAGCAGCTTCAGGGGACTTAATGAAAAACTGTTTTTT
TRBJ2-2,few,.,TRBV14,CGVGSTGELFF,TGTGGAGTGGGAAGCACCGGGGAGCTGTTTTTT
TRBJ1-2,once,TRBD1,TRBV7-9,CASSFRDRGEANYGYTF,TGTGCCAGCAGCTTCAGGGACAGGGGCGAGGCTAACTATGGCTACACCTTC
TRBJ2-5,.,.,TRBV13,CASSQEEETQYF,TGTGCCAGCTCTCAAGAAGAAGAGACCCAGTACTTC
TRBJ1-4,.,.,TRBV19,CASLSVGRNEKLFF,TGTGCCAGTCTATCCGTGGGACGCAATGAAAAACTGTTTTTT